This record looks at one T cell receptor beta chain sequence and its context. The sample holds many counts of this clonotype. Its antigen specificity is not known. It has no much larger one-base neighbor in the sample; base qualities were not kept. The CDR3 goes from the cysteine to the phenylalanine over 16 residues. The DNA shown is the 48-base CDR3, in frame from base 1. Based on the germline V gene, the CDR1 and CDR2 sequences are MGHRA and YSYEKL. Cut back by 0 bases and 3 bases, the V and J ends lie 14 bases apart. The data are from a study of T cells in Graves' hyperthyroidism and ophthalmopathy (dated by TCRdb to about 2019). As for the study more broadly: Peripheral blood samples were taken at the time of initial diagnosis, prior to any treatment. TCR V-J signatures able to tell the groups apart were searched for in a discovery cohort of approximately 95 patients, of whom more than 40 had Graves' ophthalmopathy and about 60 had stable Graves' hyperthyroidism. An independent validation cohort of fewer than 20 hyperthyroidism patients and about 15 patients who later progressed to ophthalmopathy tested prospective prediction of ophthalmopathy. The roughly 90 discovery patients were divided at random into training and test sets in a 7:3 ratio. In addition, the study compared T-cell repertoires in thyroid tissue and in blood from roughly 6 Graves' hyperthyroidism patients. Following sampling, methimazole starting at 30 mg daily was given to hyperthyroidism patients, and high-dose intravenous methylprednisolone was given to ophthalmopathy patients. The paper reports TCR Vbeta CDR3 sequencing of 140 or so peripheral blood samples: around 41 ophthalmopathy, around 80 hyperthyroidism and approximately 17 progressor patients.

Amplification of TCR beta CDR3 regions was carried out from RNA transcripts. The TCR CDR3 was subjected to a first round of RT-PCR using the HTBI primer set and the Qiagen OneStep RT-PCR kit. Libraries were constructed in a second round of multiplex PCR, after which size selection and purification were performed. Paired-end sequencing of the libraries was performed with 100 bp reads on an Illumina HiSeq2000. On the study's bioinformatics: SOAPnuke was used to process the raw data, removing reads that contained adapters or uncalled bases, had a mean Phred below 15, or lacked an exact match to the constant primer or identifier. High-quality paired reads were merged with COPE v1.2.5, and unique nucleotide sequences were defined as clonotypes. MiTCR v1.1 was used to align clonotypes to the IMGT TRBV, TRBD and TRBJ reference segments. Only V-J combinations with frequency above 0.0001, covering 99% to 99.2% of repertoires, were analysed. The TCS score was defined as F50 (clonal expansion) divided by E x V (chaos), with BLOSUM62-based TCRdist calculated between CDR3 peptides within each V-J. Welch's t-statistics and random forest reduced 500 to 650 V-J features to roughly 13, which were used in a naive Bayes classifier (R e1071). The public reads were reanalyzed by TCRdb: fastp trimming at Q25, MiXCR alignment, in-frame beta chains only. CDR3 protein duplicates are merged, each entry listing the most common genes and DNA. What appears here as the V and J calls and clone size reflects TCRdb's work, not the paper's. Here the sample has a few hundred thousand distinct CDR3 sequences; 13% to 15% occur a single time. 15% to 20% of the sample is taken by the ten largest.

Ophthalmopathy patients had moderately to severely active disease, Clinical Activity Score of at least 3, NOSPECS grade of at least 4, and duration under 3 months. Patients with uncontrolled infections, other autoimmune diseases, pregnancy or lactation were excluded. Diagnoses were established on the basis of clinical symptoms, serum thyroxine and TRAb, thyroid ultrasound, and orbital computed tomography. PBMCs were separated from 10 ml of fresh peripheral blood using Ficoll-Paque density gradient centrifugation. Total RNA was extracted with Trizol reagent, and quality was checked on an Agilent 2100 Bioanalyzer. Findings and caveats that apply to the study as a whole: Sample size was not statistically predetermined, and investigators were not blinded to group allocation. In cross-validation, a model built on a 13 V-J signature told ophthalmopathy apart from stable hyperthyroidism with 85% to 90% sensitivity and 81% to 82% specificity, and in testing the same model reached 80%/75%. Most expanded thyroid clonotypes (frequency above 0.001) were also detected in blood, suggesting blood repertoires may reflect thyroid immune responses. In validation, progression to ophthalmopathy was predicted by the model with 65% to 71% sensitivity and roughly 76% specificity, a median of around 5.9 months before onset.

The sample was blood. The receptor was isolated from a woman aged 30 to 39 with Graves' ophthalmopathy. The chain joins TRBV4-1 to TRBJ1-1; the best D guess is TRBD1, with 5 bases matching. The DNA sequence reads TGCGCCAGCAGCCAAGATATTCCGGGGACCTACACTGAAGCTTTCTTT. This is translated as CASSQDIPGTYTEAFF.